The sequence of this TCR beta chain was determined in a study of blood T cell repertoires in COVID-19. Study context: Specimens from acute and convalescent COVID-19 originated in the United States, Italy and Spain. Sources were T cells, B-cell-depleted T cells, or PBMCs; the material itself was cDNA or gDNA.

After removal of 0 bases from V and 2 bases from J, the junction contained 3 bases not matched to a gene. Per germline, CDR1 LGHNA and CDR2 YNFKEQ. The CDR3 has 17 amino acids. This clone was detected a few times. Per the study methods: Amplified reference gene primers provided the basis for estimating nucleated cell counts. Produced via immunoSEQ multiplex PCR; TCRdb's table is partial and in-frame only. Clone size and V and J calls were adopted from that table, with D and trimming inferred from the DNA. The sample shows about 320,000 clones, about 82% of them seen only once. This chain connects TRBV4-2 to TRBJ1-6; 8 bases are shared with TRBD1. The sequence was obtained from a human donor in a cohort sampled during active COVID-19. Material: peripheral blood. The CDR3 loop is CASSQDRTGTYNSPLHF. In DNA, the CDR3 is TGTGCCAGCAGCCAAGACAGGACAGGGACCTATAATTCACCCCTCCACTTT.